Listed below are T cell receptor beta chains from one sample, sequenced in a study of T cells in Graves' hyperthyroidism and ophthalmopathy. From the multiplex PCR reads, TCRdb called clonotypes with MiXCR, one entry per CDR3 protein. Of 380,000 or so distinct CDR3 sequences in the sample, approximately 13% were seen once. Sequenced material: blood. The receptors originated from a woman aged 25 to 39 with Graves' hyperthyroidism. CDR3s include the opening cysteine and the closing phenylalanine or tryptophan. A D gene is named only where the DNA matches it firmly. Size values are once, few and many counts, or a class for expanded clones, and some rows have none.

j_call | v_call | clone_size | d_call | cdr3_aa | cdr3_nt
TRBJ2-1 | TRBV7-3 | once | TRBD2 | CACSRTGLAGGNPNNEQFF | TGTGCCTGCAGCAGAACGGGACTAGCGGGAGGGAATCCCAACAATGAGCAGTTCTTC
TRBJ1-5 | TRBV30 | few | NA | CAWSKTFTGPDQPQHF | TGTGCCTGGAGTAAAACCTTCACAGGGCCCGATCAGCCCCAGCATTTT
TRBJ1-3 | TRBV28 | many | NA | CASSFEQGYLYF | TGTGCCAGCAGTTTCGAACAGGGTTATTTATATTTT
TRBJ2-5 | TRBV15 | NA | NA | CATSPRRAGALFPETQYF | TGTGCCACCAGCCCCCGGAGGGCAGGGGCGCTCTTTCCAGAGACCCAGTACTTC
TRBJ1-2 | TRBV2 | many | NA | CASSLTDGYGYTF | TGTGCCAGCAGTCTTACCGACGGCTATGGCTACACCTTC
TRBJ2-3 | TRBV2 | many | NA | CASIVHTDTQYF | TGTGCCAGCATAGTACACACAGATACGCAGTATTTT
TRBJ2-1 | TRBV20-1 | many | NA | CSVQGQPLYNEQFF | TGCAGTGTCCAGGGACAACCACTCTACAATGAGCAGTTCTTC
TRBJ1-1 | TRBV18 | NA | NA | CASSPRGPEVEAFF | TGTGCCAGCTCGCCCAGGGGTCCTGAGGTTGAAGCTTTCTTT
TRBJ2-7 | TRBV5-6 | many | TRBD2 | CASSRTSGRGEQYF | TGTGCCAGCAGCCGGACTAGCGGGAGGGGCGAGCAGTACTTC
TRBJ2-1 | TRBV2 | many | NA | CASSRPPQGTEQFF | TGTGCCAGCAGCCGACCCCCCCAGGGGACTGAGCAGTTCTTC
TRBJ2-5 | TRBV2 | many | NA | CASSAFFDRHQETQYF | TGTGCCAGCAGTGCCTTTTTTGACAGACACCAAGAGACCCAGTACTTC
TRBJ1-5 | TRBV6-2/TRBV6-3 | NA | NA | CASTRSGDQPQHF | TGTGCCAGCACCCGCTCGGGGGATCAGCCCCAGCATTTT
TRBJ2-3 | TRBV28 | many | TRBD1 | CASSRDREYTDTQYF | TGTGCCAGCAGCCGAGACAGGGAATACACAGATACGCAGTATTTT
TRBJ2-1 | TRBV7-8 | many | TRBD2 | CASSSRGLAGGVGYNEQFF | TGTGCCAGCAGTTCTAGGGGGCTAGCGGGAGGGGTGGGTTACAATGAGCAGTTCTTC
TRBJ2-7 | TRBV25-1 | NA | TRBD1 | CASSGRPGQGFEQYF | TGTGCCAGCAGTGGGAGACCGGGACAGGGTTTCGAGCAGTACTTC
TRBJ2-5 | TRBV20-1 | once | NA | CSAMPVTEETQYF | TGCAGTGCTATGCCCGTGACGGAAGAGACCCAGTACTTC
TRBJ2-3 | TRBV29-1 | many | TRBD1 | CSVAVTGGGTDTQYF | TGCAGCGTTGCAGTGACAGGGGGCGGAACAGATACGCAGTATTTT
TRBJ2-1 | TRBV2 | many | TRBD2 | CASRTRLAGANNEQFF | TGTGCCAGCAGGACCAGACTAGCGGGAGCGAACAATGAGCAGTTCTTC
TRBJ1-2 | TRBV5-5 | many | TRBD1 | CASSLLGQGDGYTF | TGTGCCAGCAGCTTGCTGGGACAGGGGGATGGCTACACCTTC
TRBJ1-2 | TRBV6-1 | many | NA | CASSALGGGFGYTF | TGTGCCAGCAGCGCACTCGGTGGGGGCTTCGGCTACACCTTC
TRBJ1-2 | TRBV4-2 | NA | NA | CASSQEKGVDGYTF | TGTGCCAGCAGCCAAGAAAAAGGGGTGGATGGCTACACCTTC
TRBJ1-2 | TRBV5-6 | few | TRBD1 | CASSLAYDRDYGYTF | TGTGCCAGCAGCTTGGCCTATGACAGGGACTATGGCTACACCTTC
TRBJ1-2 | TRBV28 | many | NA | CATSWGVVYGYTF | TGTGCCACCTCGTGGGGTGTTGTCTATGGCTACACCTTC
TRBJ2-7 | TRBV6-4 | NA | NA | CASPPARQDYEQYF | TGTGCCAGCCCGCCGGCGAGACAGGACTACGAGCAGTACTTC
TRBJ2-5 | TRBV18 | NA | NA | CASSTTEPLETQYF | TGTGCCAGCTCCACCACCGAGCCGCTAGAGACCCAGTACTTC
TRBJ1-5 | TRBV28 | NA | NA | CASSLSPLNQPQHF | TGTGCCAGCAGTTTATCTCCCCTAAATCAGCCCCAGCATTTT
TRBJ2-5 | TRBV7-2 | many | NA | CAITNQETQYF | TGTGCCATCACAAACCAAGAGACCCAGTACTTC
TRBJ2-3 | TRBV4-3 | once | TRBD2 | CASSQGRAGDLADTQYF | TGCGCCAGCAGCCAAGGTCGAGCGGGAGATTTGGCAGATACGCAGTATTTT
TRBJ2-2 | TRBV6-1 | NA | TRBD2 | CASSASGRVHTGELFF | TGTGCCAGCAGTGCAAGCGGGAGGGTGCACACCGGGGAGCTGTTTTTT